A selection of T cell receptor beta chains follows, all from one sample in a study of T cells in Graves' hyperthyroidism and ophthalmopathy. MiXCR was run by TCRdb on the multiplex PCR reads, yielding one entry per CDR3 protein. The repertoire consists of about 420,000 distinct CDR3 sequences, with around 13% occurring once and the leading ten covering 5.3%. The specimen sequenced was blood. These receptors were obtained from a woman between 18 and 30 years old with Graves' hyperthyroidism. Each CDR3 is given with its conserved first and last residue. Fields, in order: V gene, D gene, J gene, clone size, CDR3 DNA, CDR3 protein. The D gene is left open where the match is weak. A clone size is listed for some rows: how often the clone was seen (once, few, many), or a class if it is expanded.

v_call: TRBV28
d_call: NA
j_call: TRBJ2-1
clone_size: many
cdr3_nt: TGTGCCAGCAGTTTCCTAGTTTGGGTCGAGCAGTTCTTC
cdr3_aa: CASSFLVWVEQFF

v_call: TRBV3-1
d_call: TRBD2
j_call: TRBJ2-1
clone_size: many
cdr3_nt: TGTGCCAGCAGCCGACTAGCGGGAGGGTCCTACAATGAGCAGTTCTTC
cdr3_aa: CASSRLAGGSYNEQFF

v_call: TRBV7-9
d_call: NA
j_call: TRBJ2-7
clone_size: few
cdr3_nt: TGTGCCAGCAGCCCGGACATTCAGCCCGCCTACGAGCAGTACTTC
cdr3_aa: CASSPDIQPAYEQYF

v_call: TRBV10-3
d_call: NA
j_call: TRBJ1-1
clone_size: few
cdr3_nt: TGTGCCATCAGTGCGACAGGTTTGGGAGCTTTCTTT
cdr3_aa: CAISATGLGAFF

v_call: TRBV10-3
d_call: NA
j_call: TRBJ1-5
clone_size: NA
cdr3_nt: TGTGCCATCAGGGGACACGATAGCAATCAGCCCCAGCATTTT
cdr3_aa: CAIRGHDSNQPQHF

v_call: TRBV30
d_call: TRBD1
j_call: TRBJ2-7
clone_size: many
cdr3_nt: TGTGCCTGGAGTGAGGGCAGGGGGTACGAGCAGTACTTC
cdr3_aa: CAWSEGRGYEQYF

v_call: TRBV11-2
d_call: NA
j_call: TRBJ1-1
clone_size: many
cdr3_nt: TGTGCCAGCAGCTTAATATCGAGGGCTGAAGCTTTCTTT
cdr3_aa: CASSLISRAEAFF

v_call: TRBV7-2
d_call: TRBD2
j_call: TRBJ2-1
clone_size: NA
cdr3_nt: TGTGCCAGCAGCTCTAGCGGGGCTTCCTACAATGAGCAGTTCTTC
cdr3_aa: CASSSSGASYNEQFF

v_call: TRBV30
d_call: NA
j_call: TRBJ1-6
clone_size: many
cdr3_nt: TGTGCCTGGAGTGTGCTGGCTGCCTATAATTCACCCCTCCACTTT
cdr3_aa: CAWSVLAAYNSPLHF

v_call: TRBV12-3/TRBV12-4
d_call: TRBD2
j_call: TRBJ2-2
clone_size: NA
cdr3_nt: TGTGCCAGCAGCTGGGGAGCGGGAGGGCCGAGGACCGGGGAGCTGTTTTTT
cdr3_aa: CASSWGAGGPRTGELFF

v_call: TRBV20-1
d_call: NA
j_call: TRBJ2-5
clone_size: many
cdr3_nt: TGCAGTGCTAGAGAGTCCGACGGAGTCGAGGAGACCCAGTACTTC
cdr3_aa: CSARESDGVEETQYF

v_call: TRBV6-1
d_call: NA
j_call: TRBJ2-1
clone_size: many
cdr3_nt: TGTGCCAGCAGGAGTATAGCGAATGAGCAGTTCTTC
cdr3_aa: CASRSIANEQFF

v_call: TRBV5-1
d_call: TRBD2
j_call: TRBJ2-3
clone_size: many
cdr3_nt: TGCGCCAGCAGCTTTGCCGGGACTAGCGGGAGCACAGATACGCAGTATTTT
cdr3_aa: CASSFAGTSGSTDTQYF

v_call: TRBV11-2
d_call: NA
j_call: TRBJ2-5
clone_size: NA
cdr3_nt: TGTGCCAGCAGCTTAACCGGAGGGGTTCGGGAGACCCAGTACTTC
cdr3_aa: CASSLTGGVRETQYF

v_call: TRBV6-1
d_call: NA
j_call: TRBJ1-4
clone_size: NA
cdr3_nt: TGTGCCAGCAGTGAACGGACAGAGGAAAAACTGTTTTTT
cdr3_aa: CASSERTEEKLFF

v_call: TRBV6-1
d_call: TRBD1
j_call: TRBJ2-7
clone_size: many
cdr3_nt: TGTGCCAGCAGTACGGGACAGGTGATCTACGAGCAGTACTTC
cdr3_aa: CASSTGQVIYEQYF

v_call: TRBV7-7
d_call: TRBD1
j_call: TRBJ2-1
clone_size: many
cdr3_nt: TGTGCTAGCAGCTTAGAGGGGGCTGCGCAGGGGGAGCAGTTCTTC
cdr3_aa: CASSLEGAAQGEQFF

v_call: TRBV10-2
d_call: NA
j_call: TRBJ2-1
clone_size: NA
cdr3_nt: TGCGCCAGCAGTGATAGAAATCTAGCTAATGAGCAGTTCTTC
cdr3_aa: CASSDRNLANEQFF

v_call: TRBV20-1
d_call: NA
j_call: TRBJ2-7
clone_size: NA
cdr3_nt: TGCAGTGCTATTTCGGACCCCTCCGAGCAGTACTTC
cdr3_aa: CSAISDPSEQYF

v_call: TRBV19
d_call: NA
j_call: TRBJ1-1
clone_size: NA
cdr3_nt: TGTGCCAGTAGTATGTTTGAAACTGAAGCTTTCTTT
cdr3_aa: CASSMFETEAFF

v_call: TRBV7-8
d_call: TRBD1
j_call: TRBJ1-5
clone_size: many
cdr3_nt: TGTGCCAGCAGCTTAGCGAACAGGGGGGAGGTTCAGCCCCAGCATTTT
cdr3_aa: CASSLANRGEVQPQHF

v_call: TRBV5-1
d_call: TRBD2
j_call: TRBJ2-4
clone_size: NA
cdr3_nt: TGCGCCAGCAGCTTGGACGGGAGGGCGGGGAACATTCAGTACTTC
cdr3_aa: CASSLDGRAGNIQYF

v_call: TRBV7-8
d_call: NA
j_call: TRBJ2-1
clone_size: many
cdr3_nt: TGTGCCAGCAGCTTAACCCTAGAGACCTTCTACAATGAGCAGTTCTTC
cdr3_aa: CASSLTLETFYNEQFF

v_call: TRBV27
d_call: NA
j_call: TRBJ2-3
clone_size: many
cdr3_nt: TGTGCCAGCAGTTTATACAGGTCCCGGGGGGATACGCAGTATTTT
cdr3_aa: CASSLYRSRGDTQYF

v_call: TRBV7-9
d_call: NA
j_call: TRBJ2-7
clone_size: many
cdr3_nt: TGTGCCAGCAGCTTAGATAAAGGCGGGCCTAACTCCGAGCAGTACTTC
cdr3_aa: CASSLDKGGPNSEQYF

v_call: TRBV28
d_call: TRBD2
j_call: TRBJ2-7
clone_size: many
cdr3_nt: TGTGCCAGCAGTTTATGGCGGGAGGGCGGCCACGAGCAGTACTTC
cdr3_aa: CASSLWREGGHEQYF

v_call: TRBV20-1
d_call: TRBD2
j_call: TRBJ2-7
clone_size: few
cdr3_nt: TGCAGTGCCACGACTAGCCGAGCCTACGAGCAGTACTTC
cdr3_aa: CSATTSRAYEQYF

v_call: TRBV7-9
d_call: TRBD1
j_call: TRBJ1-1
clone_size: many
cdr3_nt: TGTGCCAGCAGCAAGGGACAGGCGAACACTGAAGCTTTCTTT
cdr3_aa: CASSKGQANTEAFF

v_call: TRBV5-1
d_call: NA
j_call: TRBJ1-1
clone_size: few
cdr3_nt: TGCGCCAGCAGCTACCGAGGTGGGGAACCCATGAACACTGAAGCTTTCTTT
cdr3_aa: CASSYRGGEPMNTEAFF

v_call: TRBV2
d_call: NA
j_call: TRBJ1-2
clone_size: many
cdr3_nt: TGTGCCAGCAGGCAGGGGAGCCTCTACTATGGCTACACCTTC
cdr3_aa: CASRQGSLYYGYTF

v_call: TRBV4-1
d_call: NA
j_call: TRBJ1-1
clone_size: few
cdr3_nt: TGCGCCAGCAGCCAGGGGACGGATGGAGCTTTCTTT
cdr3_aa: CASSQGTDGAFF

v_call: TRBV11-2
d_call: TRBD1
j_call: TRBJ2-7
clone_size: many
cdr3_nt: TGTGCCAGCAGCGGCGCTCCCGGGACAGGGTCTTACGAGCAGTACTTC
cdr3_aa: CASSGAPGTGSYEQYF

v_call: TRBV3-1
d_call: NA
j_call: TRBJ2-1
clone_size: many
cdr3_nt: TGTGCCAGCAGCCAAAATGGGAAGCGGCGAGGCAATGAGCAGTTCTTC
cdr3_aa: CASSQNGKRRGNEQFF

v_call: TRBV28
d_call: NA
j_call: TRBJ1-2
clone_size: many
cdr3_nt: TGTGCCAGCAGTTTTCGGGCGGAGTATGGCTACACCTTC
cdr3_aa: CASSFRAEYGYTF

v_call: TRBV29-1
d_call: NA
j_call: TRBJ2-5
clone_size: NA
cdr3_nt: TGCAGCGTTTTGACTGCGGTCGAGCCGCGGTCCCCCCAAGAGACCCAGTACTTC
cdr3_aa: CSVLTAVEPRSPQETQYF

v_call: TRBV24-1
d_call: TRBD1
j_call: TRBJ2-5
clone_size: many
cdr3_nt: TGTGCCACCAGTGACCTGACAGGGGGTTCGCAAGAGACCCAGTACTTC
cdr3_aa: CATSDLTGGSQETQYF